This T cell receptor beta chain was sequenced for a study of T cells in Graves' hyperthyroidism and ophthalmopathy. This clonotype showed up many times. The CDR3 loop spans 19 amino acids. Per germline, CDR1 MNHEY and CDR2 SMNVEV (reference sequence). Trimming at V came to 5 bases and at J to 0 bases, leaving 11 bases not matched to a gene. The source material, RNA transcripts, was used to amplify TCR beta CDR3 regions. HTBI primers were employed in a first-round RT-PCR of the TCR CDR3. TCRdb re-analysed the multiplex PCR reads in MiXCR, keeping a single row per CDR3 protein. The top ten clones hold roughly a fifth of a sample with 360,000 or so distinct CDR3 sequences, about 16% of them seen once.

This clonotype was obtained from a woman aged 55 to 70 with Graves' ophthalmopathy. The J gene is TRBJ2-5, the V gene TRBV27; the match to TRBD2 covers 14 bases. Sample: blood. This CDR3 reads CASSRRLWTSGRNQETQYF. The DNA of the CDR3 is TGTGCCAGCAGTAGAAGACTCTGGACTAGCGGGAGGAACCAAGAGACCCAGTACTTC.